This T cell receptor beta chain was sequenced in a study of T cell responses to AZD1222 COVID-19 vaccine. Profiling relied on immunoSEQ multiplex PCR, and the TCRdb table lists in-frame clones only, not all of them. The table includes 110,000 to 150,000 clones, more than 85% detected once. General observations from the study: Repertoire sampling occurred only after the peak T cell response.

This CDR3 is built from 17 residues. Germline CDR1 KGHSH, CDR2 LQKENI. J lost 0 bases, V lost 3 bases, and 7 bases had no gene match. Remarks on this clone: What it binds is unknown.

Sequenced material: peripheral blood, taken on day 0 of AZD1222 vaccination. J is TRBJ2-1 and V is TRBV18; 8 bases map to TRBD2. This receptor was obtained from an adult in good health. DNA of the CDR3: TGTGCCAGCTCACCGCAACTAGCGGCGAGCTCCTACAATGAGCAGTTCTTC. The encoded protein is CASSPQLAASSYNEQFF.